This T cell receptor (beta chain) derives from a study of cytomegalovirus exposure and HLA in healthy donors. Germline CDR1 and CDR2: MNHEY and SMNVEV (reference sequence). V lost 2 bases and J 6 bases, leaving 14 bases between the germline ends. The CDR3 length is 14 residues. Primers: 60 Vbeta forward and 13 Jbeta reverse. The repertoire was sequenced with immunoSEQ multiplex PCR; TCRdb's copy has only in-frame clones and lacks some. The sample has roughly 110,000 clones, around 70% seen once; the top ten hold around 5%. J is TRBJ2-7 and V is TRBV27, with a tentative D call TRBD1 (6 bases). The receptor's source is a man aged 25 to 40 in good health and CMV-seropositive. The sample was PBMCs. CDR3 loop: CASSLQAGAGEQYF. The DNA of the CDR3 is TGTGCCAGCAGTTTACAGGCAGGGGCGGGCGAGCAGTACTTC.